Listed below are T cell receptor beta chains from one sample, sequenced in a study of human thymus T cells. Some clones are missing from TCRdb's copy, which holds only in-frame ones; the method was immunoSEQ multiplex PCR. The sample has 54,000 or so clones; roughly 94% are singletons. What was sequenced was blood. All receptors come from a boy under three years old with a congenital heart defect but otherwise immunologically healthy. The conserved cysteine and the conserved F or W are not part of the CDR3 here. Each record gives: V gene, clone size, CDR3 protein. Only some rows state a clone size, as once, few, many or a class for expanded clones.

TRBV11-3	.	ASSHGTAERVYGYT
TRBV19	.	ASSPTSAFWDNEQF
TRBV9	once	ASSVDGTSGGRRELF
TRBV9	.	ASSPALSYNEQF
TRBV21-1	.	ASSKLSPTFSRGTDTQY
TRBV7-9	.	ASSSRTNQETQY
TRBV19	.	ASSPRRKRQADLRNQPQH
TRBV5-1	.	ASSLVRAVGTGELF
TRBV7-9	.	ASSQRGTGGVAEAF
TRBV4-1	.	ASSQGGDGYT
TRBV4-3	.	ASSQDWDRRLYGYT
TRBV9	.	ASSVQGNYGYT
TRBV15	.	ATSRVFGGEGNSPLH
TRBV11-3	.	ASSWTGGESSYEQY
TRBV6-1	.	AIAGGRNEQY
TRBV5-1	.	ASSLSSGGTDTQY
TRBV5-1	.	ASSWPGQGADTQY
TRBV5-1	.	ASSFQQGARNSPLH
TRBV5-1	.	ASKLAGYNEQF
TRBV29-1	.	SVVTGGSSYEQY
TRBV4-2	.	ASSRSGTSGGDYEQY
TRBV7-9	.	ASSQTGTRYEQY
TRBV9	.	ASSVGLVNEQF
TRBV5-4	.	TSSPGPLNQPQH
TRBV5-5	.	ASSLAPGEQF
TRBV7-2	.	ASSPTGLGSSLGWGQY
TRBV10-3	.	AISDPVGQGRYEQY
TRBV18	.	ASSRTGIDSYEQY
TRBV5-4	.	ASSLAGPSYNEQF
TRBV6-5	.	ASSYTEYTDTQY
TRBV5-4	.	ASSLEMGLTLYGYT
TRBV2	once	ASRTETQY
TRBV7-2	.	ASSSWTSGVYNEQF
TRBV28	.	ASSLRDFPTYEQY
TRBV6-1	.	ASSEEWTGRETQY
TRBV5-6	.	ASSLGASGISIYEQY
TRBV5-1	.	ASSLVGEQF
TRBV11-2	once	ASSFGFNTGELF
TRBV27	once	ASSFRVSGNTIY
TRBV4-2	.	ASSQDRDTEAF